This paragraph reports one T cell receptor (beta chain). The antigen is undetermined. These data come from a study of T cell responses to AZD1222 COVID-19 vaccine. The repertoire was sequenced with immunoSEQ multiplex PCR; TCRdb's copy has only in-frame clones and lacks some. The table lists 100,000 or so clones, roughly nine tenths of them singletons. V gave up 3 bases and J gave up 12 bases; unmatched junction bases: 6. The germline V gene has CDR1 MDHEN and CDR2 SYDVKM. The length of the CDR3 is 14 residues. Study-level findings and limits: Nearly half of spike-specific TCRs reportedly target variant regions that are unmutated in the B.1.351 and B.1.1.7 variants. Spike-specific TCR breadth and depth grew following two AZD1222 doses. The repertoires were collected only after the peak T cell response.

The gene calls are TRBV28 and TRBJ1-6; 9 bases are shared with TRBD1. Sample: peripheral blood, taken 28 days after the second AZD1222 dose. The clonotype was recovered from an adult who received the AZD1222 COVID-19 vaccine. This CDR3 reads CASSLLQGALPLHF. CDR3 DNA: TGTGCCAGCAGTTTGTTACAGGGGGCCTTACCCCTCCACTTT. Full variable domain (remainder filled in from reference TRBV28 and TRBJ1-6): DVKVTQSSRYLVKRTGEKVFLECVQDMDHENMFWYRQDPGLGLRLIYFSYDVKMKEKGDIPEGYSVSREKKERFSLILESASTNQTSMYLCASSLLQGALPLHFGNGTRLTVT.